One T cell receptor beta chain is described in this entry. Produced via immunoSEQ multiplex PCR; TCRdb's table is partial and in-frame only. This table holds tens of thousands of clones, approximately 90% found once. The trim removed 2 bases at V and 8 bases at J, leaving 6 bases unmatched. There are 15 residues in the CDR3. Germline V lookup: CDR1 PRHDT, CDR2 FYEKMQ (reference sequence). This sample was taken from a study of OX40 agonist ivuxolimab in advanced cancers. The sequencing here drew on CD4+ or CD8+ T cells sorted from blood, taken in a trial of the OX40 agonist ivuxolimab. The rearrangement uses TRBV13 and TRBJ2-1; 10 nucleotides agree with TRBD2. This receptor was taken from an adult with an advanced solid tumor such as melanoma, head and neck, liver or kidney cancer. The CDR3 DNA sequence: TGTGCCAGCAGCTTAATAGCGGGAGGAACCGATGAGCAGTTCTTC. Translation: CASSLIAGGTDEQFF. The variable domain in full, with the rest retrieved from reference TRBV13 and TRBJ2-1, is AAGVIQSPRHLIKEKRETATLKCYPIPRHDTVYWYQQGPGQDPQFLISFYEKMQSDKGSIPDRFSAQQFSDYHSELNMSSLELGDSALYFCASSLIAGGTDEQFFGPGTRLTVL.